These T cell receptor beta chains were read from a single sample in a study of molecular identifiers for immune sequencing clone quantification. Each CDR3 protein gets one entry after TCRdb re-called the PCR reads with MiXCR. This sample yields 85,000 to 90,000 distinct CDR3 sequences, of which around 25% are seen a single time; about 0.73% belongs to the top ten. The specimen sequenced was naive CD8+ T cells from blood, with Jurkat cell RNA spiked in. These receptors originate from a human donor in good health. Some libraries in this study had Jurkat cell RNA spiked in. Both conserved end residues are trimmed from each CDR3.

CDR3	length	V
ASSPTDLDYNEQF	13	TRBV5-1
ATSPPSGDTQY	11	TRBV9
ASRFGQGEAGELF	13	TRBV7-6
ASSLVVSGVYEQY	13	TRBV7-8
AGRVGQETPY	10	TRBV7-2
ASSTHHEQY	9	TRBV7-9
ASSLVASTDTQY	12	TRBV12-3/TRBV12-4
ASRTGDANYGYT	12	TRBV9
ASSYGIPGEKLF	12	TRBV6-5
ASSQDSGWATEAF	13	TRBV4-3
ASSKNSLPRPTGGYEQY	17	TRBV21-1
ASSSGSGGPNTEAF	14	TRBV12-3/TRBV12-4
ASSFLRGGGSGTDTQY	16	TRBV12-3/TRBV12-4
ASRLWSDGPPGYT	13	TRBV12-3/TRBV12-4
ASSLASGSYEQY	12	TRBV11-3
ASSPRTGLIQPQH	13	TRBV27
ASSSYYGYT	9	TRBV6-2/TRBV6-3
ASSLDLIYGYT	11	TRBV5-1
ASSGLRELVSTDTQY	15	TRBV2
ASSAPSIKYQETQY	14	TRBV7-9
AVPVAQGVRHEQY	13	TRBV4-3
ASSLSADYEQY	11	TRBV27
ASSQEGRVYEQY	12	TRBV4-1